This T cell receptor beta chain was captured by sequencing in a study of T cell clones after liver transplantation. General study findings and limits: A significant post-transplant drop in circulating graft-donor-reactive CD4 TCRbeta sequences occurred in most of the 8 subjects. Graft donor-reactive T cells may have migrated into the graft rather than being deleted.

Notes on this clone: Its antigen is undetermined.

Method: immunoSEQ multiplex PCR; TCRdb's copy keeps in-frame clones and lacks some. The sample holds about 25,000 clones, 55% to 70% seen once. The germline V gene encodes CDR1 ENHRY and CDR2 SYGVKD. Trimming stripped 4 bases from V and 7 bases from J, with 20 bases between. The CDR3 consists of 17 residues. The gene calls are TRBV10-3 and TRBJ1-6, with a weak D call TRBD1 (5 bases). The receptor comes from a human donor who received a liver transplant. Here the sequenced sample was CD4+ T cells from blood, taken before liver transplant. The CDR3 here is CAISGGPLEGPNSPLHF. DNA for the CDR3: TGTGCCATCAGTGGAGGGCCATTGGAGGGACCCAATTCACCCCTCCACTTT.